These T cell receptor beta chains were read from a single sample in a study of T cells expressing NK-cell markers. TCRdb re-called the 5' RACE reads and shows each CDR3 protein once, DNA omitted. This repertoire includes some 500,000 distinct CDR3 sequences. The specimen was blood T cells: a sorted CD56 or NKG2C T cell subset, CD4+ or CD8+ T cells, or bulk PBMC T cells (not recorded which). The receptor set was obtained from a woman between 50 and 59 years old in good health. The CDR3 runs from the conserved cysteine through the conserved F or W. The order of the fields is V gene, J gene, CDR3 length, CDR3 protein.

v_gene: TRBV7-8; j_gene: TRBJ2-3; len: 15; CDR3aa: CASSSYGGGPSTQYF
v_gene: TRBV24-1; j_gene: TRBJ2-3; len: 15; CDR3aa: CATSDQGGGTDTQYF
v_gene: TRBV29-1; j_gene: TRBJ2-5; len: 15; CDR3aa: CSPAGLILLQETQYF
v_gene: TRBV29-1; j_gene: TRBJ1-4; len: 14; CDR3aa: CSATNGGSNEKLFF
v_gene: TRBV3-1; j_gene: TRBJ2-1; len: 14; CDR3aa: CASSQVPFGVSQFF
v_gene: TRBV19; j_gene: TRBJ2-2; len: 14; CDR3aa: CASSPREQSGELFF
v_gene: TRBV5-1; j_gene: TRBJ2-6; len: 20; CDR3aa: CASSSQLLAGGPTGANVLTF
v_gene: TRBV12-5; j_gene: TRBJ2-1; len: 14; CDR3aa: CASGLSGTPNEQFF
v_gene: TRBV5-6; j_gene: TRBJ2-5; len: 13; CDR3aa: CASSFLTQETQYF
v_gene: TRBV27; j_gene: TRBJ2-7; len: 13; CDR3aa: CASRPGGGGEQYF
v_gene: TRBV5-5; j_gene: TRBJ2-1; len: 15; CDR3aa: CASSLVSGARNEQFF
v_gene: TRBV4-1; j_gene: TRBJ2-3; len: 15; CDR3aa: CASSQTSGPVDTQYF
v_gene: TRBV7-8; j_gene: TRBJ1-3; len: 13; CDR3aa: CASSLDRIGTIYF
v_gene: TRBV12-5; j_gene: TRBJ2-1; len: 20; CDR3aa: CASGLVLPYRRSGRRNEQFF
v_gene: TRBV5-1; j_gene: TRBJ2-1; len: 15; CDR3aa: CASSPVGGGGNEQFF
v_gene: TRBV12-3/TRBV12-4; j_gene: TRBJ2-7; len: 13; CDR3aa: CASSPRQGVQQYF
v_gene: TRBV7-9; j_gene: TRBJ1-2; len: 13; CDR3aa: CASSPRQGVRYTF
v_gene: TRBV29-1; j_gene: TRBJ2-2; len: 14; CDR3aa: CSVAVRGGTGELFF
v_gene: TRBV20-1; j_gene: TRBJ2-1; len: 11; CDR3aa: CSAPLPYEQFF
v_gene: TRBV3-1; j_gene: TRBJ1-2; len: 13; CDR3aa: CASSRQANYGYTF
v_gene: TRBV24-1; j_gene: TRBJ2-2; len: 14; CDR3aa: CATSEGTSSGELFF
v_gene: TRBV19; j_gene: TRBJ2-2; len: 16; CDR3aa: CASSSRDRGYTGELFF
v_gene: TRBV10-3; j_gene: TRBJ2-1; len: 16; CDR3aa: CATGTSGSRYYNEQFF
v_gene: TRBV6-1; j_gene: TRBJ2-5; len: 11; CDR3aa: CATLARPTQYF
v_gene: TRBV4-1; j_gene: TRBJ1-4; len: 15; CDR3aa: CASSRTPGVGEKLFF
v_gene: TRBV9; j_gene: TRBJ2-3; len: 18; CDR3aa: CASSVELAGGASTDTQYF
v_gene: TRBV3-1; j_gene: TRBJ2-7; len: 13; CDR3aa: CASSLMQGSEQYF
v_gene: TRBV27; j_gene: TRBJ2-1; len: 13; CDR3aa: CASRRGPYNEQFF
v_gene: TRBV4-2; j_gene: TRBJ2-3; len: 19; CDR3aa: CASSQEFSLAGGPTDTQYF
v_gene: TRBV19; j_gene: TRBJ1-5; len: 14; CDR3aa: CASSTGQTSQPQHF
v_gene: TRBV12-3/TRBV12-4; j_gene: TRBJ2-2; len: 18; CDR3aa: CASRSLAGGPGDTGELFF
v_gene: TRBV3-1; j_gene: TRBJ2-1; len: 14; CDR3aa: CASGEEGARGEQFF
v_gene: TRBV5-1; j_gene: TRBJ2-1; len: 16; CDR3aa: CASSSGGPIESNEQFF
v_gene: TRBV7-6; j_gene: TRBJ2-2; len: 16; CDR3aa: CASSLTGTRGTGELFF
v_gene: TRBV7-9; j_gene: TRBJ2-2; len: 14; CDR3aa: CASRSTSGIRELFF
v_gene: TRBV29-1; j_gene: TRBJ2-7; len: 14; CDR3aa: CSVAFGLAGNEQYF
v_gene: TRBV28; j_gene: TRBJ1-4; len: 16; CDR3aa: CASSLPQGPFNEKLFF